What follows are 29 T cell receptor beta chains derived from one specimen sequenced in a study of T cell repertoires in cytomegalovirus infection (dated by TCRdb to between 2018 and 2021). Their antigens are not known. Sample treatment or condition, as interpreted from the label and publication: in vitro stimulation with specific CMV peptide epitopes to enrich CMV-specific T cells. The sequencing machine was an Illumina HiSeq 1500. Through fastp at Q25 and MiXCR, TCRdb rebuilt clones from the public reads, retaining in-frame beta chains. Each record represents a unique CDR3 protein, reported with the most common genes and DNA among its rows. In all, the sample holds some 590,000 distinct CDR3 sequences, and 40% of those were seen once. The leading ten clones occupy 40% to 60% of the sample. The sample consisted of cultured PBMCs, taken from culture after CMV antigen stimulation. The origin of the receptors is a human donor in good health (CMV status not recorded). Some clones in this sample may be carry-over from other donors' samples.

This clonotype has just a few counts. At one of its ends the junction is not consistent with the germline gene, which may arise from a read error. CDR3 in amino acids: CASSPQFTDAQYF. In nucleotides, the CDR3 is TGTGCCAGCAGCCCACAGTTCACAGATGCGCAGTATTTT. The chain has TRBV11-3 and TRBJ2-3; D not resolved. Per germline, CDR1 SGHNT and CDR2 YENEEA. The CDR3 consists of 13 residues. Complete variable domain (other parts from reference TRBV11-3 and TRBJ2-3): EAGVVQSPRYKIIEKKQPVAFWCNPISGHNTLYWYLQNLGQGPELLIRYENEEAVDDSQLPKDRFSAERLKGVDSTLKIQPAELGDSAVYLCASSPQFTDAQYFGPGTRLTVL.

The gene calls are TRBV7-9 and TRBJ2-1; D is tentatively TRBD1 or TRBD2 (5 bases each). The germline V gene encodes CDR1 SEHNR and CDR2 FQNEAQ (reference sequence). The CDR3 is made up of 12 amino acids. V lost 4 bases, J lost 9 bases, and 10 bases lay in between. The CDR3 spells CASSSYGGEQFF. DNA of the CDR3: TGTGCCAGCAGCTCATATGGGGGTGAGCAGTTCTTC.

The chain links TRBV12-3 or TRBV12-4 to TRBJ2-5; D is uncertain. Trimming stripped 3 bases from V and 7 bases from J, with 12 bases between. The CDR3 is 13 residues long. The CDR3 spells CASSLDVFGTQYF. The CDR3 DNA reads TGTGCCAGCAGTTTGGACGTGTTCGGGACCCAGTACTTC.

The chain has TRBV20-1 and TRBJ1-2, with a possible D match to TRBD1 (6 bases). CDR1 is DFQATT, CDR2 SNEGSKA, per germline (reference sequence). Trimming took off 2 bases at V and 5 bases at J, with 12 bases between the two ends. The CDR3 has 13 residues. CDR3 sequence (DNA): TGCAGTGCTAGACGAGGGGACATTTATGGCTACACCTTC. Amino acids: CSARRGDIYGYTF.

This chain links TRBV7-2 with TRBJ2-5, with a possible D match to TRBD2 (6 bases). The germline CDR1 and CDR2 sequences are SGHTA and FQGNSA. The ends were cut back, 4 bases at V and 3 bases at J, with 12 bases in the middle. CDR3 length equals 14 residues. CDR3 nucleotide sequence: TGTGCCAGCAGCTCCACCGGGAGTGAAGAGACCCAGTACTTC. Its protein product is CASSSTGSEETQYF. The full variable domain, with the rest looked up from reference TRBV7-2 and TRBJ2-5, is GAGVSQSPSNKVTEKGKDVELRCDPISGHTALYWYRQSLGQGLEFLIYFQGNSAPDKSGLPSDRFSAERTGGSVSTLTIQRTQQEDSAVYLCASSSTGSEETQYFGPGTRLLVL.

This chain's CDR3 is CASSDLRRSGETQYF. CDR3 sequence (DNA): TGTGCCAGCAGTGATCTCAGGAGGTCGGGGGAGACCCAGTACTTC. The J gene is TRBJ2-5, the V gene TRBV6-1, with D perhaps matching TRBD2 (5 bases). The CDR3 contains 15 residues. The germline V and J ends were trimmed by 3 bases and 5 bases, with 16 bases remaining between them. CDR1 MNHNS and CDR2 SASEGT come from the germline V gene.

This chain uses TRBV11-2 with TRBJ2-2; D may be TRBD2 (6 bases). The germline CDR1 and CDR2 sequences are SGHAT and FQNNGV. V was pared by 5 bases and J by 4 bases, with 11 bases between. The CDR3 sequence is 14 residues long. The CDR3 spells CASSRGLTTGELFF. Written as DNA, the CDR3 is TGTGCCAGCAGCCGGGGACTTACCACCGGGGAGCTGTTTTTT. The full variable domain, rest sourced from reference TRBV11-2 and TRBJ2-2, is EAGVAQSPRYKIIEKRQSVAFWCNPISGHATLYWYQQILGQGPKLLIQFQNNGVVDDSQLPKDRFSAERLKGVDSTLKIQPAKLEDSAVYLCASSRGLTTGELFFGEGSRLTVL.

The rearrangement joins TRBV2 to TRBJ1-6; D is unclear. The length of the CDR3 is 16 residues. CDR1 is SNHLY and CDR2 is FYNNEI in the germline V gene. Trimming pared 5 bases from V and 6 bases from J, leaving 17 bases between. The CDR3 reads CASSPPRAGTNSPLHF. The CDR3 DNA follows: TGTGCCAGCAGTCCTCCCCGGGCGGGTACTAATTCACCCCTCCACTTT.

This clonotype was seen only a few times. The chain carries TRBV12-3 or TRBV12-4 and TRBJ1-2; unclear D gene. CDR3 length equals 15 residues. Trimming removed 5 bases at V and 8 bases at J, with 21 bases between. The CDR3 here is CASSTPLRAKEGYTF. In DNA, the CDR3 is TGTGCCAGCAGTACACCCTTGAGGGCCAAGGAGGGCTACACCTTC.

This sequence joins TRBV24-1 and TRBJ2-1, with a weak D call TRBD1 (6 bases). The germline V and J ends were trimmed by 4 bases and 5 bases, with 14 bases remaining between them. The CDR3 consists of 15 residues. The germline gives CDR1 KGHDR, CDR2 SFDVKD. This chain's CDR3 is CATSDPTEGDNEQFF. CDR3 bases: TGTGCCACCAGTGACCCGACAGAGGGGGACAATGAGCAGTTCTTC.

The genes are TRBV20-1 and TRBJ2-3; 7 nucleotides match TRBD2. The germline V gene encodes CDR1 DFQATT and CDR2 SNEGSKA (reference sequence). The CDR3 contains 13 residues. Trimming took 3 bases from V and 5 from J; bases not matched to a gene: 5. CDR3 nucleotides: TGCAGTGCTAGGAGGGAGGGCCAAGATACGCAGTATTTT. Its translation: CSARREGQDTQYF.

This clonotype was seen only a few times. This chain joins TRBV12-3 or TRBV12-4 and TRBJ1-5, with D perhaps matching TRBD1 (6 bases). This CDR3 is 14 amino acids long. With 2 bases removed from V and 6 bases from J, the gap between germline ends came to 11 bases. The CDR3 loop is CASSLPGGGQPQHF. DNA for the CDR3: TGTGCCAGCAGTTTACCCGGGGGCGGTCAGCCCCAGCATTTT.

This rearrangement joins TRBV7-3 to TRBJ2-3; D may correspond to TRBD1 or TRBD2 (5 bases each). The V gene's germline CDR1 is SGHTA and CDR2 FQGTGA. This CDR3 spans 14 amino acids. V dropped 5 bases and J dropped 2 bases, with 11 bases sitting between them. The DNA of the CDR3 is TGTGCCAGCAGCGCCCGGGGCAACACAGATACGCAGTATTTT. Translation gives CASSARGNTDTQYF.

This clonotype occurred a few times. The chain has TRBV20-1 and TRBJ2-5; D is unresolved. This CDR3 contains 14 residues. Germline V gene data show CDR1 as DFQATT and CDR2 as SNEGSKA (reference sequence). Trimming left V 5 bases short and J 5 bases short, with 18 bases between. CDR3 DNA sequence: TGCAGTGCTCAGAGACGAATCCTGGGGGAGACCCAGTACTTC. This gives the protein CSAQRRILGETQYF.

This rearrangement joins TRBV12-3 or TRBV12-4 to TRBJ1-5, with 11 bases matching TRBD1. Trimming removed 4 bases from V and 2 bases from J; junction bases left unmatched: 1. The CDR3 loop spans 15 amino acids. This chain's CDR3 is CASSWTGGRNQPQHF. The CDR3 region has the DNA TGTGCCAGCAGTTGGACAGGGGGCCGCAATCAGCCCCAGCATTTT.

This clonotype was detected a few times. This rearrangement joins TRBV12-3 or TRBV12-4 to TRBJ1-2; D possibly corresponds to TRBD1 (6 bases). The CDR3 length is 13 residues. The V end lost 1 base, the J end lost 6 bases, and 9 bases lay between the germline ends. The chain's CDR3 is CASSLEGGHGYTF. The CDR3 DNA reads as TGTGCCAGCAGTTTAGAGGGGGGCCATGGCTACACCTTC.

The chain uses TRBV6-5 and TRBJ2-7, with a weak D call TRBD2 (5 bases). The CDR3 is made up of 15 amino acids. Germline lookup yields CDR1 MNHEY and CDR2 SVGAGI. V dropped 7 bases and J dropped 3 bases, with 19 bases sitting between them. This CDR3 is CASTRGGGGYYEQYF. The CDR3 DNA is TGTGCCAGCACCCGAGGTGGTGGAGGCTACTACGAGCAGTACTTC.

The V and J genes are TRBV4-3 and TRBJ2-3; a weak D match, TRBD2 (6 bases). In germline, CDR1 is LGHNA, CDR2 YSLEER. V lost 1 base and J lost 4, with 15 bases in between. The CDR3 covers 16 residues. CDR3 amino acids: CASSQVQGGLADTQYF. In DNA, the CDR3 is TGCGCCAGCAGCCAAGTTCAGGGAGGATTGGCAGATACGCAGTATTTT.

This clonotype occurred once. This chain uses TRBV2 with TRBJ1-4; D is unclear. This CDR3 has 14 residues. The V gene lost 5 bases and the J gene lost 8 bases, with 15 bases spanning the gap. Germline V lookup: CDR1 SNHLY, CDR2 FYNNEI. CDR3 bases: TGTGCCAGCAGTCCGCACAGTGAGGGAGAAAAACTGTTTTTT. Protein sequence: CASSPHSEGEKLFF.

J is TRBJ2-1 and V is TRBV20-1, with 9 bases matching TRBD2. This CDR3 spans 14 amino acids. Germline trimming cut 6 bases from V and 8 bases from J; bases unmatched to any gene: 11. Looked up from germline, CDR1 is DFQATT and CDR2 is SNEGSKA (reference sequence). CDR3 amino acids: CSAKGLAGFHEQFF. As DNA, the CDR3 is TGCAGTGCAAAAGGGCTAGCGGGATTTCATGAGCAGTTCTTC.

Note on this clonotype: Germline is not matched at one junction end, which may reflect a read error. This sequence joins TRBV3-1 and TRBJ2-7, with D possibly matching TRBD2 (5 bases). The CDR3 runs 12 residues. CDR1 and CDR2 (germline): LGHDT, YNNKEL (reference sequence). In nucleotides, the CDR3 is TGCGCCAGCAGCCAAGACCGGGGAGAGCAGTACTTC. This sequence encodes CASSQDRGEQYF.

The CDR3 is CAISPSPGRTQPQHF. The CDR3 DNA follows: TGTGCCATCAGTCCAAGCCCGGGACGGACACAGCCCCAGCATTTT. V gene TRBV10-3 combines with J gene TRBJ1-5; D might be TRBD1 (5 bases). From germline, CDR1 is ENHRY and CDR2 SYGVKD. V gave up 5 bases and J gave up 7 bases, with 18 bases separating them. The CDR3 spans 15 residues.

The chain has TRBV20-1 and TRBJ2-3, with D perhaps matching TRBD1 (6 bases). The CDR3 sequence is 14 residues long. The germline V and J ends were trimmed by 5 bases and 8 bases, with 20 bases remaining between them. CDR1 and CDR2 (germline): DFQATT, SNEGSKA (reference sequence). The CDR3 loop reads CSAPERAGARTQYF. CDR3 coding DNA: TGCAGTGCTCCAGAAAGAGCAGGGGCCCGTACGCAGTATTTT.

Comments on this clonotype: A read error is possible here, since a much larger clone lies one base away. The CDR3 reads CASSRHYEQYF. The CDR3 DNA sequence: TGTGCCAGCAGCAGACACTACGAGCAGTACTTC. J is TRBJ2-7 and V is TRBV7-8; D is unresolved. V was pared by 5 bases and J by 3 bases, with 5 bases between. The CDR3 extends over 11 amino acids. Germline CDR1 reads SGHVS; CDR2 reads FQNEAQ.

The V gene is TRBV7-2, the J gene TRBJ2-7; D may be TRBD1 or TRBD2 (7 bases each). Trimming took off 1 base at V and 3 bases at J, with 13 bases between the two ends. The CDR3 length is 15 residues. Germline CDR1 and CDR2: SGHTA and FQGNSA. The CDR3 DNA is TGTGCCAGCAGCTTAGAGGGCAGGGGGGGCTACGAGCAGTACTTC. Translating gives CASSLEGRGGYEQYF.

CDR3 residues: CASSLSRDGELFF. The CDR3 DNA sequence: TGTGCCAGCAGTTTAAGCAGGGACGGGGAGCTGTTTTTT. The chain carries TRBV12-3 or TRBV12-4 and TRBJ2-2; a weak D match, TRBD1 (5 bases). V dropped 2 bases and J dropped 7 bases, with 8 bases sitting between them. The length of the CDR3 is 13 residues.

This clonotype was observed a few times. This chain links TRBV5-1 with TRBJ2-3, with TRBD2 matching 8 bases. Trimming cost V 5 bases and J 5 bases; bases outside gene matches: 4. The CDR3 is 13 amino acids. Germline V gives CDR1 SGHRS, CDR2 YFSETQ. The CDR3 protein is CASRPTSGDTQYF. The CDR3, as DNA: TGCGCCAGCAGACCTACTAGCGGAGATACGCAGTATTTT.

This clonotype was detected a few times. The rearrangement uses TRBV7-2 and TRBJ1-5; D is ambiguous. CDR3 length: 13 residues. Germline loops: CDR1 SGHTA, CDR2 FQGNSA. V lost 3 bases and J 5 bases, leaving 8 bases between the germline ends. The CDR3 region has the DNA TGTGCCAGCAGCTTCGCGGGCGATCAGCCCCAGCATTTT. Translating gives CASSFAGDQPQHF.

The chain uses TRBV28 and TRBJ2-2, with D tentatively TRBD2 (5 bases). The V gene's germline CDR1 is MDHEN and CDR2 SYDVKM. CDR3 length: 16 amino acids. Trimming took 7 bases from V and 4 from J, leaving 19 bases between them. In DNA form, the CDR3 reads TGTGCCAGCATCCCGGGATCTACGGTTGGCACCGGGGAGCTGTTTTTT. It codes for CASIPGSTVGTGELFF.